This T cell receptor beta chain was found in a study of control samples from healthy donors and cancer patients. Clones were read by immunoSEQ multiplex PCR, and TCRdb kept only the in-frame ones, dropping some. This sample has over 200,000 clones, with roughly 82% found just once. This CDR3 contains 18 residues. This TCR was recovered from a woman aged 55-70 years with lung cancer. The rearrangement uses TRBV21-1 and TRBJ2-2; the D segment call TRBD1 is taken from the table without a DNA check. TRBV21-1 is shown as a pseudogene. The sequenced sample was PBMCs. CDR3 loop: CASSRLHPGQGNTGELFF. CDR3 DNA sequence: TGTGCCAGCAGCAGGCTACATCCGGGACAAGGGAACACCGGGGAGCTGTTTTTT.